These 15 T cell receptor beta chains were all obtained from the same sample, sequenced in a study of shared T cell receptors in the human thymus. The assay was immunoSEQ multiplex PCR, and TCRdb's table has in-frame clones only and misses some. Here the sample spans hundreds of thousands of clones, around 87% being singletons. The data also belong to a second study, concerning human thymus T cells.

The material sequenced was thymocytes. These receptors all come from a boy in the first two years of life with a congenital heart defect.

The chain has TRBV14 and TRBJ2-5; 12 bases are shared with TRBD2. Germline assignment: CDR1 SGHDN and CDR2 FVKESK. V was pared by 0 bases and J by 1 base, with 9 bases of the junction left unmatched. The CDR3 extends over 19 amino acids. DNA of the CDR3: TGTGCCAGCAGCCAAGATTTCGGTGGGGGACTAGCGGGCCAAGAGACCCAGTACTTC. Amino acids: CASSQDFGGGLAGQETQYF.

The chain links TRBV19 to TRBJ2-5, with D perhaps TRBD1 (6 bases). V was cut by 3 bases and J by 5 bases, with 7 bases left in between. The CDR3 sequence is 12 residues long. CDR1 is LNHDA, CDR2 SQIVND, per germline (reference sequence). The CDR3 nucleotides are TGTGCCAGTAGTATCACAGGGGAGACCCAGTACTTC. Translating it yields CASSITGETQYF. The whole variable domain, remainder taken from reference TRBV19 and TRBJ2-5, is DGGITQSPKYLFRKEGQNVTLSCEQNLNHDAMYWYRQDPGQGLRLIYYSQIVNDFQKGDIAEGYSVSREKKESFPLTVTSAQKNPTAFYLCASSITGETQYFGPGTRLLVL.

The V call is TRBV9, the J call TRBJ1-1; D is possibly TRBD1 (5 bases). The CDR3 runs to 15 residues. The ends were cut back, 0 bases at V and 0 bases at J, with 9 bases in the middle. Per the germline V gene, CDR1 is SGDLS and CDR2 is YYNGEE. The CDR3 sequence is CASSVGGEVNTEAFF. In DNA form, the CDR3 reads TGTGCCAGCAGCGTAGGGGGGGAGGTGAACACTGAAGCTTTCTTT.

The genes are TRBV5-1 and TRBJ1-1, with TRBD1 matching 8 bases. The CDR3 is 15 residues long. In germline, CDR1 is SGHRS, CDR2 YFSETQ. Losses at the gene ends were 0 bases for V and 5 bases for J; bases not matched to a gene: 6. The CDR3 protein is CASSLVGQGGTEAFF. Written as DNA, the CDR3 is TGCGCCAGCAGCTTGGTTGGACAGGGTGGGACTGAAGCTTTCTTT.

V gene TRBV12-5 combines with J gene TRBJ2-7; no reliable D call. Trimming stripped 1 base from V and 3 bases from J, with 19 bases between. Germline values: CDR1 LGHNT, CDR2 FRNRAP. This CDR3 spans 17 amino acids. The CDR3 sequence is CASGLGRRHQTDYEQYF. The CDR3 nucleotides read TGTGCTAGTGGTTTGGGACGGCGACACCAGACGGACTACGAGCAGTACTTC.

The chain joins TRBV28 to TRBJ1-6; D remains ambiguous. The germline V gene encodes CDR1 MDHEN and CDR2 SYDVKM. V lost 3 bases to trimming and J lost 0 bases, with 6 bases between them. The CDR3 spans 15 residues. The CDR3 DNA is TGTGCCAGCAGTTTTGGGAGCTCCTATAATTCACCCCTCCACTTT. It yields the protein CASSFGSSYNSPLHF.

The chain recombines TRBV13 with TRBJ1-2, with 9 nucleotides matching TRBD1. Germline V gives CDR1 PRHDT, CDR2 FYEKMQ (reference sequence). The CDR3 totals 16 residues. V shed 5 bases, J shed 6 bases, and the junction held 13 bases outside the gene matches. CDR3 coding DNA: TGTGCCAGCAGCGTGGATCCGGGACAGGGTGGCCATGGCTACACCTTC. It codes for CASSVDPGQGGHGYTF.

As DNA, the CDR3 is TGTGCCAGCAGTCCTTGGACAGGGAAGGATGGCTACACCTTC. Encoded protein: CASSPWTGKDGYTF. The chain has TRBV6-6 and TRBJ1-2; 8 nucleotides line up with TRBD1. Germline values: CDR1 MNHNY, CDR2 SVGAGI (reference sequence). V lost 5 bases, J lost 6 bases, and 8 bases stayed unmatched. The CDR3 runs 14 residues.

This chain uses TRBV28 with TRBJ2-7; D possibly corresponds to TRBD1 (5 bases). This CDR3 is 16 amino acids long. Germline lookup yields CDR1 MDHEN and CDR2 SYDVKM. The V gene lost 3 bases and the J gene lost 0 bases, with 15 bases spanning the gap. CDR3 in DNA: TGTGCCAGCAGTTTTCAGACAGTGCATGACTCCTACGAGCAGTACTTC. It specifies CASSFQTVHDSYEQYF.

The V and J genes are TRBV25-1 and TRBJ2-7, with a weak D call TRBD2 (6 bases). This CDR3 is 13 amino acids long. The V end lost 5 bases, the J end lost 6 bases, and 14 bases lay between the germline ends. CDR1 is MGHDK and CDR2 is SYGVNS in the germline V gene. The CDR3 DNA reads TGTGCCAGCAGTAAGGTCTGGGGAGGCGAGCAGTACTTC. It specifies CASSKVWGGEQYF.

This chain links TRBV30 with TRBJ2-5; D may be TRBD2 (6 bases). CDR1 GTSNPN and CDR2 SVGIG come from the germline V gene (reference sequence). CDR3 length: 13 amino acids. V was clipped by 1 base and J by 2 bases, with 8 bases between them. CDR3 in amino acids: CAWSGLVQETQYF. The CDR3 DNA follows: TGTGCCTGGAGTGGACTAGTACAAGAGACCCAGTACTTC.

The chain couples TRBV4-3 to TRBJ2-3; TRBD2 matches 11 bases. The germline V gene encodes CDR1 LGHNA and CDR2 YSLEER. V was clipped by 5 bases and J by 2 bases; unmatched bases: 18. The CDR3 sequence is 20 residues long. The CDR3 nucleotides read TGCGCCAGCAGCGAAAAAAGGAGCTCGACTAGCGGGGCCCTCACAGATACGCAGTATTTT. This sequence encodes CASSEKRSSTSGALTDTQYF.

The chain carries TRBV27 and TRBJ1-2; possible D gene TRBD1, 5 bases. CDR1 is MNHEY and CDR2 is SMNVEV in the germline V gene (reference sequence). V lost 2 bases to trimming and J lost 8 bases, with 21 bases between them. CDR3 length: 16 amino acids. In DNA form, the CDR3 reads TGTGCCAGCAGTTTAAGGGGACCGGGGGTCATAGAGGGCTACACCTTC. Translation gives CASSLRGPGVIEGYTF.

V usage is TRBV6-5 and J usage is TRBJ1-4; 7 positions match TRBD1. J was trimmed by 8 bases and V by 2 bases; bases with no gene match: 8. Per the germline V gene, CDR1 is MNHEY and CDR2 is SVGAGI. This CDR3 is 15 amino acids long. CDR3 sequence (DNA): TGTGCCAGCAGTTACGAGACAGGGTTTGGAGAAAAACTGTTTTTT. It codes for CASSYETGFGEKLFF.

The chain joins TRBV5-1 to TRBJ2-5, with D perhaps matching TRBD1 (6 bases). CDR1 is SGHRS, CDR2 YFSETQ, per germline. V was trimmed by 3 bases and J by 14 bases, leaving 14 bases between them. This CDR3 region has 11 residues. CDR3 sequence (DNA): TGCGCCAGCAGCTACTCAGGGGTGCCCTACTTC. Its protein is CASSYSGVPYF.